This T cell receptor beta chain was documented in a study of blood T cell repertoires in COVID-19. Study as a whole: From the United States, Italy and Spain came samples of acute and convalescent COVID-19.

The V gene lost 9 bases and the J gene lost 6 bases, with 12 bases spanning the gap. This CDR3 is built from 12 residues. From germline, CDR1 is MDHEN and CDR2 SYDVKM. In assigning cohorts, the study relied on participant-reported clinical history. Donors in Cohort 3 who had recovered were those with two negative PCRs, healthcare professional clearance, or resolution of their symptoms. In the authors' methods: Reference gene primers were amplified, and this amplification served to estimate nucleated cell counts. The assay was immunoSEQ multiplex PCR, and TCRdb's table has in-frame clones only and misses some. V and J calls and clone size come straight from that table; D and trimming were deduced from the DNA. The table includes 200,000 to 250,000 clones, more than 70% detected once.

This clonotype was sampled from a woman aged 45-65 years who had recovered from COVID-19. This rearrangement joins TRBV28 to TRBJ2-1; a possible D gene is TRBD1 (6 bases). The sequenced sample consisted of PBMCs or T cells enriched from blood (not recorded which). CDR3 region: CASARGVNEQFF. The DNA for the CDR3 is TGTGCCAGTGCCAGGGGCGTCAATGAGCAGTTCTTC. Using reference TRBV28 and TRBJ2-1 for the parts outside the CDR3, the full variable domain is DVKVTQSSRYLVKRTGEKVFLECVQDMDHENMFWYRQDPGLGLRLIYFSYDVKMKEKGDIPEGYSVSREKKERFSLILESASTNQTSMYLCASARGVNEQFFGPGTRLTVL.